This TCR beta chain was obtained from a study of cytomegalovirus exposure and HLA in healthy donors. Study results and limitations: Some V segments, including TRBV6-2 and TRBV6-3, were excluded as indistinguishable. Among immune exposure information, only CMV serostatus was available.

This clone was counted a few times. Its target is unknown. V shed 4 bases, J shed 2 bases, and the junction held 18 bases outside the gene matches. The CDR3 is 20 residues long. CDR1 is LGHNA and CDR2 is YSLEER in the germline V gene. The PCR made use of 60 Vbeta and 13 Jbeta primers. Sequencing used immunoSEQ multiplex PCR; TCRdb keeps in-frame clones, though not all of them. The repertoire holds about 130,000 clones, with roughly 80% as singletons. The specimen was PBMCs. The genes are TRBV4-3 and TRBJ1-5; 9 bases map to TRBD1. The receptor was isolated from a young man in good health and CMV-seropositive. The CDR3 DNA follows: TGCGCCAGCAGCCCACTAAAGTCACAGGGGGCACGCGCGGGCAATCAGCCCCAGCATTTT. Its translation: CASSPLKSQGARAGNQPQHF.